This T cell receptor (beta chain) was profiled in a study of breast tumors, draining lymph nodes, adjacent tissues. As regards this clonotype: Its antigen is undetermined.

The germline V gene has CDR1 KGHSH and CDR2 LQKENI. V gave up 2 bases and J gave up 14 bases; unmatched junction bases: 8. The CDR3 contains 14 residues. Regarding the study as a whole: Compared with basal-like, luminal-like tumors shared significantly more repertoire with nontumor tissue.

MiXCR, applied by TCRdb to the multiplex PCR reads, yields one record per CDR3 protein. This repertoire shows over 15,000 distinct CDR3 sequences, less than 75% found once; its top ten account for approximately 20%. The sequence was obtained from a female donor with breast cancer. Some clones in this sample may be carry-over from other donors' samples. The chain uses TRBV18 and TRBJ1-6; TRBD1 matches at 8 bases. Input material: tumor-adjacent breast tissue. In nucleotides, the CDR3 is TGTGCCAGCTCACCAGACGGGACAGGAGGCACCCTCCACTTT. Protein product: CASSPDGTGGTLHF.